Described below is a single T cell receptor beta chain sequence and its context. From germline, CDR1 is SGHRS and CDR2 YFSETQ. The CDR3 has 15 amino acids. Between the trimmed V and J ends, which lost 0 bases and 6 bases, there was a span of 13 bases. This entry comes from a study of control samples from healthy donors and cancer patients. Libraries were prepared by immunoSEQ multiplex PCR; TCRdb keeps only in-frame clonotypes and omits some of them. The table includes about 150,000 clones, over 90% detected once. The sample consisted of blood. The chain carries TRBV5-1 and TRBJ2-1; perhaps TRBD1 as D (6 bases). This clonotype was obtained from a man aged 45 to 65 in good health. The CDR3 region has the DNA TGCGCCAGCAGCTTGGAAATCGGACAGAGCAATGAGCAGTTCTTC. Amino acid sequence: CASSLEIGQSNEQFF.